Below, 26 T cell receptor beta chains from the same sample are listed, as sequenced in a study of CD8+ T cells in alopecia areata. Sequencing relied on a cDNA template that was reverse transcribed from extracted RNA. Libraries were prepared by immunoSEQ multiplex PCR; TCRdb keeps only in-frame clonotypes and omits some of them. The sample includes hundreds of thousands of clones, under 70% of them seen just once. The sequencing used CD4+ T cells sorted from blood, collected at week 0. The receptors were gathered from a human donor with alopecia areata.

The V call is TRBV10-3, the J call TRBJ2-1; D assignment may be TRBD1 or TRBD2 (5 bases each). The V end was cut by 3 bases, the J end by 4 bases, with 16 bases between. Germline V gene data show CDR1 as ENHRY and CDR2 as SYGVKD. The CDR3 has 16 amino acids. The DNA for the CDR3 is TGTGCCATCAGTGATTTGAGGGGATCCCTATACAATGAGCAGTTCTTC. Protein sequence: CAISDLRGSLYNEQFF.

The chain uses TRBV14 and TRBJ2-7; the D gene is possibly TRBD1 (5 bases). V lost 4 bases and J 13 bases, leaving 17 bases between the germline ends. Germline CDR1 is SGHDN and CDR2 is FVKESK. This CDR3 has 12 amino acids. The CDR3 reads CASSPRWGVIYF. The CDR3 DNA is TGTGCCAGCAGCCCCCGTTGGGGCGTTATTTACTTC.

This clone was seen a handful of times. The chain combines TRBV6-5 with TRBJ2-5; D ambiguous. The ends were cut back, 6 bases at V and 2 bases at J, with 13 bases in the middle. CDR3 length equals 14 residues. The V gene's germline CDR1 is MNHEY and CDR2 SVGAGI. As DNA, the CDR3 is TGTGCCAGCAGCAGCACTCGAAGGCAAGAGACCCAGTACTTC. Translated, it gives CASSSTRRQETQYF.

V usage is TRBV29-1 and J usage is TRBJ2-5; the D call may be TRBD1 or TRBD2 (5 bases each). The V and J ends lost 4 bases and 4 bases respectively, with 10 bases between them. Germline V gives CDR1 SQVTM, CDR2 ANQGSEA. The CDR3 runs 12 residues. The CDR3 here is CSVAGAGETQYF. The CDR3 DNA is TGCAGCGTTGCCGGGGCGGGAGAGACCCAGTACTTC.

The chain joins TRBV20-1 to TRBJ1-1, with a weak D call TRBD1 (6 bases). V lost 5 bases, J lost 8 bases, and 9 bases lay in between. The germline V gene encodes CDR1 DFQATT and CDR2 SNEGSKA (reference sequence). This CDR3 is 10 amino acids long. In nucleotides, the CDR3 is TGCAGTGCTTGGACAGCAGAAGCTTTCTTT. It specifies CSAWTAEAFF.

This clone was recorded once. The J gene is TRBJ2-3, the V gene TRBV2; D possibly corresponds to TRBD1 (6 bases). Trimming removed 10 bases from V and 0 bases from J, with 11 bases in between. Germline lookup yields CDR1 SNHLY and CDR2 FYNNEI. CDR3 size: 13 residues. CDR3 protein: CATRQASTDTQYF. As DNA, the CDR3 is TGTGCCACCCGACAGGCTAGCACAGATACGCAGTATTTT.

The J gene is TRBJ2-2, the V gene TRBV6-5; 9 positions match TRBD1. Trimming took 8 bases from V and 3 from J; bases not matched to a gene: 7. The CDR3 sequence is 15 residues long. Germline V gene data show CDR1 as MNHEY and CDR2 as SVGAGI. The CDR3: CASGGQGLDTGELFF. Written as DNA, the CDR3 is TGTGCCAGCGGGGGACAGGGTTTGGACACCGGGGAGCTGTTTTTT.

As DNA, the CDR3 is TGTGCCACCAGCACGGACAGAGGATCACCCCTCCACTTT. Residues: CATSTDRGSPLHF. This chain uses TRBV15 with TRBJ1-6; tentative D call: TRBD1 (6 bases). Germline CDR1 is LNHNV and CDR2 is YYDKDF (reference sequence). Trimming removed 4 bases from V and 10 bases from J, with 11 bases in between. This CDR3 is 13 amino acids long.

About this clone: Other DNA sequences within the sample encode an identical CDR3. V usage is TRBV29-1 and J usage is TRBJ2-6; D unclear. The V gene lost 1 base and the J gene lost 2 bases, with 6 bases spanning the gap. Germline CDR1 is SQVTM and CDR2 is ANQGSEA. This CDR3 comprises 14 residues. DNA for the CDR3: TGCAGCGTTGAAGGAGGCCCTGGGGCCAACGTCCTGACTTTC. It codes for CSVEGGPGANVLTF. The full variable domain, rest sourced from reference TRBV29-1 and TRBJ2-6, is SAVISQKPSRDICQRGTSLTIQCQVDSQVTMMFWYRQQPGQSLTLIATANQGSEATYESGFVIDKFPISRPNLTFSTLTVSNMSPEDSSIYLCSVEGGPGANVLTFGAGSRLTVL.

This clone was found many times. CDR3 DNA sequence: TGTGCCAGCAGCTTGAGGACAGCCCACTTCCTTCGGGCAAACACTGAAGCTTTCTTT. The encoded protein is CASSLRTAHFLRANTEAFF. This chain links TRBV5-5 with TRBJ1-1; a possible D gene is TRBD1 (6 bases). Trimming cost V 1 base and J 2 bases, with 24 bases left between them. The CDR3 consists of 19 residues. Germline V gene sequence: CDR1 SGHKS, CDR2 YYEKEE (reference sequence).

This chain uses TRBV5-4 with TRBJ1-2; 7 nucleotides align to TRBD1. This CDR3 is built from 13 residues. CDR1 and CDR2 from the germline V gene are SGHNT and YYREEE (reference sequence). V lost 4 bases and J lost 7; bases outside the gene matches: 7. CDR3 loop: CASSMGQSRGYTF. CDR3 in DNA: TGTGCCAGCAGCATGGGACAGTCCCGTGGCTACACCTTC.

The chain employs TRBV29-1 and TRBJ2-3; no clear D. Germline CDR1 and CDR2: SQVTM and ANQGSEA. The CDR3 has 11 amino acids. The ends were cut back, 5 bases at V and 4 bases at J, with 7 bases in the middle. Here the CDR3 DNA reads TGCAGCGTTACCCCATCAGATACGCAGTATTTT. Translation gives CSVTPSDTQYF.

A note on this clone: At the DNA level, this CDR3 is encoded by other sequences in the same sample as well. The chain couples TRBV30 to TRBJ2-7; maybe TRBD2 (6 bases). V was shortened by 2 bases and J by 3 bases, with 8 bases between the two germline ends. The CDR3 covers 12 residues. Germline V CDR1 and CDR2: GTSNPN, SVGIG (reference sequence). This CDR3 reads CAWSPGGYEQYF. CDR3 sequence (DNA): TGTGCCTGGAGTCCCGGGGGCTACGAGCAGTACTTC.

The chain recombines TRBV4-1 with TRBJ2-1, with 7 bases fitting TRBD1. The CDR3 loop spans 17 amino acids. V shed 4 bases and J 2 bases; nucleotides not matched to a gene: 11. CDR1 and CDR2 (germline): MGHRA, YSYEKL. The CDR3 loop reads CASSLLFGQGAYNEQFF. In DNA form, the CDR3 reads TGCGCCAGCAGCCTGTTGTTTGGCCAGGGGGCCTACAATGAGCAGTTCTTC.

The CDR3 sequence: CSGDGSSYNEQFF. CDR3 coding DNA: TGCAGCGGCGACGGCAGCTCCTACAATGAGCAGTTCTTC. The chain is built from TRBV29-1 and TRBJ2-1; D remains unclear. Germline lookup yields CDR1 SQVTM and CDR2 ANQGSEA. Trimming took off 7 bases at V and 0 bases at J, with 10 bases between the two ends. This CDR3 spans 13 amino acids.

As for this clone: The junction and the germline gene differ at one end; a read error may be behind it. This sequence joins TRBV9 and TRBJ2-4, with 8 bases aligning to TRBD2. This CDR3 is 15 amino acids long. The germline CDR1 and CDR2 sequences are SGDLS and YYNGEE. The CDR3 nucleotides are TGTACCAGCAGCGTAGGCGGAGCGGGGGCGGGCATTCAGTACTTC. It encodes CTSSVGGAGAGIQYF.

The gene calls are TRBV9 and TRBJ1-6, with 7 positions matching TRBD1. This CDR3 comprises 15 residues. With 4 bases clipped from V and 4 bases from J, the junction kept 5 bases outside the gene matches. Germline-derived CDR1 and CDR2 are SGDLS and YYNGEE. The CDR3: CASSTQTGYNSPLHF. As DNA, the CDR3 is TGTGCCAGCAGCACCCAGACAGGGTATAATTCACCCCTCCACTTT.

The chain joins TRBV10-3 to TRBJ1-2; 11 nucleotides line up with TRBD1. Per the germline V gene, CDR1 is ENHRY and CDR2 is SYGVKD. The CDR3 is 15 amino acids. V shed 0 bases and J 7 bases; nucleotides not matched to a gene: 4. DNA for the CDR3: TGTGCCATCAGTGAGTCCCGGGACAGGGGGTCTGGCTACACCTTC. Translation: CAISESRDRGSGYTF.

The chain combines TRBV4-1 with TRBJ1-1; weak D call: TRBD1 (5 bases). The ends were cut back, 2 bases at V and 2 bases at J, with 12 bases in the middle. The CDR3 totals 15 residues. In germline, CDR1 is MGHRA, CDR2 YSYEKL. CDR3 loop: CASSQRGGDNTEAFF. CDR3 nucleotide sequence: TGCGCCAGCAGCCAACGGGGGGGAGACAACACTGAAGCTTTCTTT.

This clone came up once. The rearrangement uses TRBV6-6 and TRBJ1-1, with D unresolved. CDR1 and CDR2 (germline): MNHNY, SVGAGI (reference sequence). V lost 6 bases, J lost 8 bases, and 10 bases lay in between. This CDR3 has 11 residues. The CDR3 loop is CASSPLMEAFF. The CDR3 coding sequence is TGTGCCAGCAGCCCCCTCATGGAAGCTTTCTTT.

This clone was counted a few times. The chain joins TRBV11-1 to TRBJ1-6; D remains unclear. V lost 2 bases to trimming and J lost 5 bases, with 4 bases between them. From germline, CDR1 is SGHAT and CDR2 FQDESV (reference sequence). The length of the CDR3 is 13 residues. The CDR3 loop is CASSLRDNSPLHF. As DNA, the CDR3 is TGTGCCAGCAGCTTAAGGGATAATTCACCCCTCCACTTT.

The chain joins TRBV5-1 to TRBJ1-2, with 8 bases identical to TRBD1. The V and J ends lost 4 bases and 7 bases, in that order; junction bases with no gene match: 6. The CDR3 totals 13 residues. Germline values: CDR1 SGHRS, CDR2 YFSETQ. The CDR3 is CASSLGQGAGYTF. The CDR3 coding sequence is TGCGCCAGCAGCCTGGGGCAGGGGGCTGGCTACACCTTC.

The gene calls are TRBV30 and TRBJ1-1; a weak D match, TRBD1 (5 bases). Trimming took off 0 bases at V and 5 bases at J, with 16 bases between the two ends. CDR1 is GTSNPN, CDR2 SVGIG, per germline (reference sequence). The CDR3 loop spans 15 amino acids. CDR3 amino acids: CAWSVRMAGRTEAFF. CDR3 DNA sequence: TGTGCCTGGAGTGTACGGATGGCAGGGAGGACTGAAGCTTTCTTT.

With respect to this clone: At one end the junction does not follow the germline gene, possibly because of a read error. This chain uses TRBV25-1 with TRBJ2-3; 7 nucleotides agree with TRBD2. The CDR3 has 14 residues. Germline lookup yields CDR1 MGHDK and CDR2 SYGVNS. CDR3 DNA sequence: TGTGCTAGCAGTGACCCCATGGGGGGGATAACGCAGTATTTT. As protein: CASSDPMGGITQYF. Using reference TRBV25-1 and TRBJ2-3 for the parts outside the CDR3, the full variable domain is EADIYQTPRYLVIGTGKKITLECSQTMGHDKMYWYQQDPGMELHLIHYSYGVNSTEKGDLSSESTVSRIRTEHFPLTLESARPSHTSQYLCASSDPMGGITQYFGPGTRLTVL.

This clone was counted a few times. The chain links TRBV30 to TRBJ1-5, with TRBD1 matching over 7 bases. Looked up from germline, CDR1 is GTSNPN and CDR2 is SVGIG (reference sequence). J was trimmed by 4 bases and V by 5 bases; bases with no gene match: 11. The CDR3 has 15 amino acids. The CDR3 protein is CAWSTGVGRNQPQHF. The CDR3 bases are TGTGCCTGGTCTACAGGGGTCGGCCGGAATCAGCCCCAGCATTTT.

The J gene is TRBJ1-2, the V gene TRBV2; TRBD1 might be the D (5 bases). The germline CDR1 and CDR2 sequences are SNHLY and FYNNEI. The CDR3 has 14 residues. V lost 6 bases to trimming and J lost 3 bases, with 14 bases between them. The CDR3 spells CASRNGGSDYGYTF. CDR3 DNA sequence: TGTGCCAGCAGGAACGGGGGATCGGACTATGGCTACACCTTC. The complete variable domain, with remaining parts taken from reference TRBV2 and TRBJ1-2, reads EPEVTQTPSHQVTQMGQEVILRCVPISNHLYFYWYRQILGQKVEFLVSFYNNEISEKSEIFDDQFSVERPDGSNFTLKIRSTKLEDSAMYFCASRNGGSDYGYTFGSGTRLTVV.